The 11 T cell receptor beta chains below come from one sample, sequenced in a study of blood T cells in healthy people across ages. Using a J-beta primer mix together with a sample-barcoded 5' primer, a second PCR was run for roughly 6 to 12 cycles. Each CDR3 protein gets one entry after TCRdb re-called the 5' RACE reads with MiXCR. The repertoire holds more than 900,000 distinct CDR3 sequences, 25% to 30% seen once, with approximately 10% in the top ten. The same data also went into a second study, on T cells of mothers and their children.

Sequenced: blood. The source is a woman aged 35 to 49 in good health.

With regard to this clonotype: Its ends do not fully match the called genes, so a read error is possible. Written as DNA, the CDR3 is TGTGCCAGCAGCTCCTTCACGGGGACCAACGTCCGGACTTTC. Translation: CASSSFTGTNVRTF. The chain recombines TRBV7-2 with TRBJ2-6; D may correspond to TRBD1 or TRBD2 (5 bases each). The CDR3 has 14 residues. The germline V gene encodes CDR1 SGHTA and CDR2 FQGNSA.

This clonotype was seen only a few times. Here the CDR3 DNA reads TGTGCCAGCAGCGCCACGGACCGCAGACCCAATGAGCAGTTCTTC. Protein sequence: CASSATDRRPNEQFF. This chain links TRBV9 with TRBJ2-1; D gene unclear. Germline-derived CDR1 and CDR2 are SGDLS and YYNGEE. The CDR3 is 15 amino acids. Trimming cost V 3 bases and J 6 bases, with 16 bases left between them.

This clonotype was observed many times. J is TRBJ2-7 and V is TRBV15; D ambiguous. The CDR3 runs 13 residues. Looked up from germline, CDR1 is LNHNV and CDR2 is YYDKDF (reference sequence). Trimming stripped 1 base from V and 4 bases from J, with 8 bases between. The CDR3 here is CATSRAPVYEQYF. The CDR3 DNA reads TGTGCCACCAGCAGAGCACCAGTGTACGAGCAGTACTTC.

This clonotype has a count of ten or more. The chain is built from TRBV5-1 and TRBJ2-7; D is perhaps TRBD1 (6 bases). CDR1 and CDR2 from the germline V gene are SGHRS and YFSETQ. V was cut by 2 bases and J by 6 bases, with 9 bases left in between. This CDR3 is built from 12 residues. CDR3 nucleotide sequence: TGCGCCAGCAGCTTTGAGGGGGTCGAGCAGTACTTC. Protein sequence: CASSFEGVEQYF.

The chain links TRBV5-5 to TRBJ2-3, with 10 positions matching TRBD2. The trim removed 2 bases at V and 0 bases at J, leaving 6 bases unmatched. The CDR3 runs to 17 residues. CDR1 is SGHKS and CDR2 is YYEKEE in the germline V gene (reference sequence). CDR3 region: CASSFGTSVLSTDTQYF. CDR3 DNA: TGTGCCAGCAGCTTCGGGACTAGCGTGCTCAGCACAGATACGCAGTATTTT.

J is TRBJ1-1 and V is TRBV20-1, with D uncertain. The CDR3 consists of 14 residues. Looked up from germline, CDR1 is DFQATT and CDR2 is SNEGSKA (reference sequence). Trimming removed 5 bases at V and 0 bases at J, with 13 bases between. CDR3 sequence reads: CSALSGPMNTEAFF. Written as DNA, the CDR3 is TGCAGTGCTCTATCCGGGCCGATGAACACTGAAGCTTTCTTT.

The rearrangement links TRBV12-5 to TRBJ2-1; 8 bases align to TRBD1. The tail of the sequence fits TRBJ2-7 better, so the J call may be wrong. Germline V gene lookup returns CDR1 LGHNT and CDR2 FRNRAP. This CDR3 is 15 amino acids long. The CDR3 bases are TGTGCTAGTGGGGACAGGGTCGGGTCCTACAATGAGCAGTACTTC. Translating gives CASGDRVGSYNEQYF.

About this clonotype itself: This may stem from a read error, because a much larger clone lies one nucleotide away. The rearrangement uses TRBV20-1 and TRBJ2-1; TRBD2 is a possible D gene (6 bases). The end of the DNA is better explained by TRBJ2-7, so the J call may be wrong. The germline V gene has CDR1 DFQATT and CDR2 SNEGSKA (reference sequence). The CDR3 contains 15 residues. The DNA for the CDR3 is TGCAGTGCTTCACCGGGGGTTAGCTCCTACAATGAGCAGTACTTC. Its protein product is CSASPGVSSYNEQYF.

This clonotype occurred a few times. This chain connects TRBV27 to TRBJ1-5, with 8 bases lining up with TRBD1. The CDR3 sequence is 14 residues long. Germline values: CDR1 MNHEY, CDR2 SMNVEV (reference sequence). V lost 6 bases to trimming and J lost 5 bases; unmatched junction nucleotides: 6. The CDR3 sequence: CASSFRQGHQPQHF. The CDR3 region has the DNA TGTGCCAGCAGCTTCCGACAGGGGCATCAGCCCCAGCATTTT.

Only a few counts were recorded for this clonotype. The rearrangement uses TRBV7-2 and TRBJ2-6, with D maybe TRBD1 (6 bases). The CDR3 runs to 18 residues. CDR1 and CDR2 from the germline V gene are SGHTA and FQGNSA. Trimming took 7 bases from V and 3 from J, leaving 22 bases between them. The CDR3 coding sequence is TGTGCCAGCACCCCCCTAGCCCGGAGAGGGGGTGGGGCCAACGTCCTGACTTTC. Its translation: CASTPLARRGGGANVLTF. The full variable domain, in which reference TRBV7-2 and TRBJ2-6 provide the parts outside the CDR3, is GAGVSQSPSNKVTEKGKDVELRCDPISGHTALYWYRQSLGQGLEFLIYFQGNSAPDKSGLPSDRFSAERTGGSVSTLTIQRTQQEDSAVYLCASTPLARRGGGANVLTFGAGSRLTVL.

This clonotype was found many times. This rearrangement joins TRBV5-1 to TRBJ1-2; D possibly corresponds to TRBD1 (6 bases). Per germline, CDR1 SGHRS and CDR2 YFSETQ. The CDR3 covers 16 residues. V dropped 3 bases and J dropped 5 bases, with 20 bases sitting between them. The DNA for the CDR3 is TGCGCCAGCAGCTCGGTTTTGGTGACAGGAGGTTATGGCTACACCTTC. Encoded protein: CASSSVLVTGGYGYTF.